Below, 27 T cell receptor beta chains from the same sample are listed, as sequenced in a study of PD-L1 blockade in urothelial cancer. The time point was: pretreatment peripheral blood. Method: immunoSEQ multiplex PCR; TCRdb's copy keeps in-frame clones and lacks some. This table has under 95,000 clones, 65% to 85% appearing once. The sequenced sample was PBMCs, obtained around atezolizumab (anti-PD-L1) treatment. The source of these receptors is a man aged 55-75 years with urothelial cancer.

This chain joins TRBV6-5 and TRBJ1-2; D is unresolved. Germline V gene lookup returns CDR1 MNHEY and CDR2 SVGAGI. V lost 5 bases and J 5 bases, leaving 9 bases between the germline ends. This CDR3 contains 12 residues. CDR3 sequence (DNA): TGTGCCAGCAGTAGCGGGAGTTATGGCTACACCTTC. Residues: CASSSGSYGYTF.

V is TRBV6-5 and J is TRBJ2-2, with D tentatively TRBD1 (5 bases). Between the trimmed V and J ends, which lost 0 bases and 4 bases, there was a span of 9 bases. This CDR3 has 15 residues. CDR1 and CDR2 from the germline V gene are MNHEY and SVGAGI. The CDR3 reads CASSYSYRSTGELFF. CDR3 nucleotide sequence: TGTGCCAGCAGTTACTCCTACAGGAGCACCGGGGAGCTGTTTTTT.

This clone was observed a few times. The V call is TRBV6-1, the J call TRBJ2-7; 8 bases map to TRBD1. Germline loops: CDR1 MNHNS, CDR2 SASEGT. V trimming: 6 bases; J trimming: 2 bases; junction bases outside the gene matches: 6. This CDR3 is 14 amino acids long. CDR3 amino acids: CASSQTGAAYEQYF. The CDR3 DNA reads TGTGCCAGCAGCCAGACAGGGGCGGCCTACGAGCAGTACTTC.

The chain uses TRBV9 and TRBJ2-1, with 9 bases that match TRBD2. V lost 3 bases and J lost 7; bases outside the gene matches: 8. The germline V gene encodes CDR1 SGDLS and CDR2 YYNGEE. The CDR3 extends over 15 amino acids. This CDR3 is CASSAVLTSGNEQFF. In nucleotides, the CDR3 is TGTGCCAGCAGCGCCGTACTCACTAGCGGGAATGAGCAGTTCTTC.

This clone came up once. The rearrangement uses TRBV4-1 and TRBJ2-1, with D perhaps matching TRBD2 (5 bases). V was pared by 4 bases and J by 8 bases, with 12 bases between. The CDR3 is made up of 13 amino acids. Germline CDR1 reads MGHRA; CDR2 reads YSYEKL. The CDR3 protein is CASSLGLLYEQFF. The CDR3 nucleotides read TGCGCCAGCAGCCTCGGACTTCTTTATGAGCAGTTCTTC.

V is TRBV7-9 and J is TRBJ2-7, with D perhaps TRBD1 (6 bases). This CDR3 contains 15 residues. The V end lost 5 bases, the J end lost 2 bases, and 16 bases lay between the germline ends. In germline, CDR1 is SEHNR, CDR2 FQNEAQ (reference sequence). The CDR3 protein is CASSQEGGLAYEQYF. CDR3 nucleotides: TGTGCCAGCAGCCAAGAAGGGGGTTTAGCCTACGAGCAGTACTTC. Drawing the rest from reference TRBV7-9 and TRBJ2-7, the complete variable domain is DTGVSQNPRHKITKRGQNVTFRCDPISEHNRLYWYRQTLGQGPEFLTYFQNEAQLEKSRLLSDRFSAERPKGSFSTLEIQRTEQGDSAMYLCASSQEGGLAYEQYFGPGTRLTVT.

A word on this clone: A junction end diverges from the germline sequence, so it may reflect a read error. The chain joins TRBV11-2 to TRBJ1-4; D is unclear. Germline values: CDR1 SGHAT, CDR2 FQNNGV. CDR3 length: 14 amino acids. The CDR3 nucleotides are TGTGCCGGCAGCTTAGTAGGGAGGAATGAAAAACTGTTTTTT. This translates into CAGSLVGRNEKLFF.

The chain joins TRBV4-1 to TRBJ1-2, with TRBD1 matching over 11 bases. The CDR3 is 16 amino acids. Trimming removed 4 bases from V and 6 bases from J; junction bases left unmatched: 10. Per the germline V gene, CDR1 is MGHRA and CDR2 is YSYEKL. In DNA, the CDR3 is TGCGCCAGCAGCCCTGCCGGACAGGGGGCAATGGATGGCTACACCTTC. Its protein product is CASSPAGQGAMDGYTF.

The genes are TRBV12-5 and TRBJ2-1; 7 nucleotides match TRBD1. This CDR3 has 20 amino acids. Trimming took 6 bases from V and 0 from J; bases not matched to a gene: 20. The germline V gene encodes CDR1 LGHNT and CDR2 FRNRAP. The chain's CDR3 is CASGSPVLEDRTYSYNEQFF. Here the CDR3 DNA reads TGTGCTAGTGGCTCCCCGGTATTAGAGGACAGGACCTACTCCTACAATGAGCAGTTCTTC.

The V gene is TRBV15, the J gene TRBJ2-5, with D possibly matching TRBD2 (6 bases). Germline V lookup: CDR1 LNHNV, CDR2 YYDKDF (reference sequence). Trimming shortened V by 1 base and J by 4 bases, and 16 bases separated the two germline ends. The CDR3 consists of 16 residues. CDR3 sequence: CATSRGGSRGLETQYF. In DNA form, the CDR3 reads TGTGCCACCAGCAGAGGCGGTAGCCGGGGGTTAGAGACCCAGTACTTC.

The J gene is TRBJ2-3, the V gene TRBV5-1, with a weak D call TRBD2 (6 bases). The CDR3 loop spans 16 amino acids. Trimming shortened V by 3 bases and J by 4 bases, and 18 bases separated the two germline ends. Germline V gives CDR1 SGHRS, CDR2 YFSETQ. The CDR3 loop reads CASSSGVQGISDTQYF. The CDR3 nucleotides read TGCGCCAGCAGCTCGGGGGTCCAAGGGATTTCAGATACGCAGTATTTT.

This clone was observed a few times. The genes are TRBV5-6 and TRBJ2-5; D might be TRBD2 (5 bases). This CDR3 is built from 13 residues. CDR1 is SGHDT, CDR2 YYEEEE, per germline. Trimming removed 4 bases from V and 3 bases from J, with 10 bases in between. CDR3 sequence (DNA): TGTGCCAGCAGCCCGGGGTTCGAAGAGACCCAGTACTTC. Its translation: CASSPGFEETQYF.

The chain links TRBV4-3 to TRBJ2-3, with D possibly TRBD1 on 5 matching bases. The closer fit of TRBJ1-5 to the DNA end suggests the J call may be wrong. The germline V gene has CDR1 LGHNA and CDR2 YSLEER. The CDR3 has 16 amino acids. The CDR3 spells CASSQVWRGRTDTQHF. The CDR3 DNA follows: TGCGCCAGCAGCCAAGTCTGGAGGGGAAGAACAGATACGCAGCATTTT.

This chain connects TRBV19 to TRBJ1-5; D is possibly TRBD1 (6 bases). V lost 7 bases and J lost 3, with 16 bases in between. Germline V CDR1 and CDR2: LNHDA, SQIVND (reference sequence). The CDR3 is 15 amino acids. The CDR3 loop reads CASTPGGSFNQPQHF. CDR3 sequence (DNA): TGTGCCAGTACCCCTGGGGGCAGTTTCAATCAGCCCCAGCATTTT. The whole variable domain, filled in from reference TRBV19 and TRBJ1-5, reads DGGITQSPKYLFRKEGQNVTLSCEQNLNHDAMYWYRQDPGQGLRLIYYSQIVNDFQKGDIAEGYSVSREKKESFPLTVTSAQKNPTAFYLCASTPGGSFNQPQHFGDGTRLSIL.

This clone occurred once. The chain joins TRBV28 to TRBJ2-1; 13 nucleotides agree with TRBD2. The V segment lost 4 bases and the J segment 9 bases; nucleotides outside the gene matches: 9. Germline loops: CDR1 MDHEN, CDR2 SYDVKM. The CDR3 totals 16 residues. The CDR3 DNA reads as TGTGCCAGCAGTTCTGCCGGGACTAGCGGGAAAGGTGAGCAGTTCTTC. It is translated as CASSSAGTSGKGEQFF. Together with reference TRBV28 and TRBJ2-1, the CDR3 gives the full variable domain: DVKVTQSSRYLVKRTGEKVFLECVQDMDHENMFWYRQDPGLGLRLIYFSYDVKMKEKGDIPEGYSVSREKKERFSLILESASTNQTSMYLCASSSAGTSGKGEQFFGPGTRLTVL.

A note on this clone: Distinct nucleotide sequences in the sample also encode this CDR3. V is TRBV6-5 and J is TRBJ1-2, with 7 bases matching TRBD1. Germline V gives CDR1 MNHEY, CDR2 SVGAGI. The V and J ends lost 0 bases and 5 bases, in that order; junction bases with no gene match: 3. This CDR3 spans 14 amino acids. The CDR3 DNA is TGTGCCAGCAGTTACTCAGGGGGCCTTTATGGCTACACCTTC. Translating gives CASSYSGGLYGYTF.

This rearrangement joins TRBV6-5 to TRBJ2-3; 8 positions match TRBD1. The CDR3 runs 15 residues. The germline V gene encodes CDR1 MNHEY and CDR2 SVGAGI. Trimming cost V 4 bases and J 5 bases; bases outside gene matches: 8. CDR3 region: CASSSSGQVIDTQYF. The DNA for the CDR3 is TGTGCCAGCAGTTCCTCGGGACAGGTCATAGATACGCAGTATTTT.

This sequence joins TRBV5-6 and TRBJ1-1; perhaps TRBD1 as D (5 bases). Per the germline V gene, CDR1 is SGHDT and CDR2 is YYEEEE. V was pared by 0 bases and J by 6 bases, with 9 bases between. This CDR3 comprises 13 residues. The CDR3 coding sequence is TGTGCCAGCAGCTTGGGACTAGGGGCTGAAGCTTTCTTT. Translation: CASSLGLGAEAFF. Supplemented by reference TRBV5-6 and TRBJ1-1, the full variable domain reads DAGVTQSPTHLIKTRGQQVTLRCSPKSGHDTVSWYQQALGQGPQFIFQYYEEEERQRGNFPDRFSGHQFPNYSSELNVNALLLGDSALYLCASSLGLGAEAFFGQGTRLTVV.

The chain uses TRBV18 and TRBJ2-5; TRBD2 might be the D (6 bases). The CDR3 spans 14 residues. Germline V gene sequence: CDR1 KGHSH, CDR2 LQKENI. V was pared by 6 bases and J by 5 bases, with 16 bases between. CDR3 loop: CASSPGRAGETQYF. Here the CDR3 DNA reads TGTGCCAGCTCGCCGGGACGAGCGGGCGAGACCCAGTACTTC. The variable domain in full, completed from reference TRBV18 and TRBJ2-5, reads NAGVMQNPRHLVRRRGQEARLRCSPMKGHSHVYWYRQLPEEGLKFMVYLQKENIIDESGMPKERFSAEFPKEGPSILRIQQVVRGDSAAYFCASSPGRAGETQYFGPGTRLLVL.

V is TRBV7-2 and J is TRBJ2-1, with 8 bases identical to TRBD2. Germline values: CDR1 SGHTA, CDR2 FQGNSA. The CDR3 consists of 17 residues. J lost 2 bases, V lost 1 base, and 7 bases had no gene match. The CDR3, as DNA: TGTGCCAGCAGCTTAGGAACTAGCGGTGTACCCTACAATGAGCAGTTCTTC. Its protein product is CASSLGTSGVPYNEQFF.

This chain uses TRBV14 with TRBJ1-2; perhaps TRBD1 as D (6 bases). Germline V gene data show CDR1 as SGHDN and CDR2 as FVKESK. V lost 1 base and J lost 2, with 26 bases in between. CDR3 length: 20 amino acids. The CDR3 reads CASSQAEIYRAGAKNYGYTF. The DNA for the CDR3 is TGTGCCAGCAGCCAAGCCGAGATATATAGGGCAGGGGCGAAAAACTATGGCTACACCTTC.

This sequence joins TRBV10-1 and TRBJ2-5, with 9 bases fitting TRBD2. The germline gives CDR1 WNHNN, CDR2 SYGVQD (reference sequence). The CDR3 extends over 16 amino acids. The junction had 8 bases not matched to a gene; V was cut back by 0 bases and J by 6 bases. The CDR3 here is CASSESSAGGEKTQYF. The CDR3 region has the DNA TGCGCCAGCAGTGAGTCTTCGGCGGGAGGGGAGAAGACCCAGTACTTC.

This clone was seen a single time. This chain uses TRBV6-1 with TRBJ1-1, with 10 bases fitting TRBD1. The CDR3 is 15 residues long. The V and J ends lost 6 bases and 3 bases, in that order; junction bases with no gene match: 7. Germline CDR1 and CDR2: MNHNS and SASEGT. CDR3 residues: CASSLRDRGHTEAFF. CDR3 nucleotide sequence: TGTGCCAGCAGCCTACGGGACAGGGGTCACACTGAAGCTTTCTTT.

V is TRBV27 and J is TRBJ2-4; 8 bases are shared with TRBD2. The J segment lost 2 bases and the V segment lost 1 base, leaving 13 bases of the junction unmatched. The CDR3 sequence is 19 residues long. Germline CDR1 and CDR2: MNHEY and SMNVEV (reference sequence). The CDR3 here is CASSLWVNRGGRTKNIQYF. In nucleotides, the CDR3 is TGTGCCAGCAGTTTATGGGTTAATAGGGGCGGGAGGACCAAAAACATTCAGTACTTC.

The chain joins TRBV9 to TRBJ2-1, with a weak D call TRBD1 (6 bases). Trimming shortened V by 5 bases and J by 1 base, and 19 bases separated the two germline ends. Germline V gives CDR1 SGDLS, CDR2 YYNGEE. There are 17 residues in the CDR3. The DNA for the CDR3 is TGTGCCAGCAGGGACGGGGACAACCGCCGGTCCTACAATGAGCAGTTCTTC. Translation gives CASRDGDNRRSYNEQFF.

V gene TRBV2 combines with J gene TRBJ2-7; 8 bases fit TRBD2. Germline V CDR1 and CDR2: SNHLY, FYNNEI. Unmatched junction bases numbered 3, after V lost 6 bases and J lost 2 bases. The CDR3 is made up of 13 amino acids. CDR3 bases: TGTGCCAGCAGGAATAGCGGGACCTACGAGCAGTACTTC. Its translation is CASRNSGTYEQYF. The variable domain in full, with the rest retrieved from reference TRBV2 and TRBJ2-7, is EPEVTQTPSHQVTQMGQEVILRCVPISNHLYFYWYRQILGQKVEFLVSFYNNEISEKSEIFDDQFSVERPDGSNFTLKIRSTKLEDSAMYFCASRNSGTYEQYFGPGTRLTVT.

The gene calls are TRBV10-2 and TRBJ1-5, with 9 bases fitting TRBD1. The CDR3 has 14 residues. The J segment lost 2 bases and the V segment lost 4 bases, leaving 0 bases of the junction unmatched. Germline V lookup: CDR1 WSHSY, CDR2 SAAADI. The CDR3 DNA follows: TGCGCCAGCAGTGGGACAGGGGGCAATCAGCCCCAGCATTTT. Translated, it gives CASSGTGGNQPQHF.